The table lists the clone carrying this T cell receptor (beta chain) with a few counts. TCRdb passed the 5' RACE reads through MiXCR, listing each CDR3 protein once. Of roughly 56,000 distinct CDR3 sequences in the sample, 30% are singletons; the top ten hold 2% to 2.5%. Germline CDR1 reads DFQATT; CDR2 reads SNEGSKA (reference sequence). CDR3 size: 12 residues. Material for sequencing was tumor-infiltrating naive CD4+ T cells sorted from the breast tumor. As to subset: naive CD4+ T cells, CD4+CD45RA+CD25-. This TCR was sampled from a female donor with breast cancer. The chain has TRBV20-1 and TRBJ1-6; 9 bases align to TRBD1. The DNA of the CDR3 is TGCAGCTACGGGACAGGGAATTCACCCCTCCACTTT. It codes for CSYGTGNSPLHF.